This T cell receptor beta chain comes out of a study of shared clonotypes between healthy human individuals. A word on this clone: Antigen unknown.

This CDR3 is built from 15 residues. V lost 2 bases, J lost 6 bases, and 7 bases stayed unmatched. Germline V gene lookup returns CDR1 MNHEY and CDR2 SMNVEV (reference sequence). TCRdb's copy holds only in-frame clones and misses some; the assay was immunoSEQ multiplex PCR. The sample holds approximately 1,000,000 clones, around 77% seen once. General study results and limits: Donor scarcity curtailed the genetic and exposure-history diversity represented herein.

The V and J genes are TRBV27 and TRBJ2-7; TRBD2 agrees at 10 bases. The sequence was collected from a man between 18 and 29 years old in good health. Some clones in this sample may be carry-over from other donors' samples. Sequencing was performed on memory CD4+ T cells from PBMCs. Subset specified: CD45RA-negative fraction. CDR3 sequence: CASSLKAGGRLEQYF. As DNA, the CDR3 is TGTGCCAGCAGTTTAAAAGCGGGAGGGCGCCTCGAGCAGTACTTC.